The clone carrying this T cell receptor (beta chain) has only one observation. The antigen remains unidentified. The sample comes from a study of shared clonotypes between healthy human individuals. Overall study results and limits: Incompleteness in sorted-subset sequencing, despite large depth, was shown by rarefaction. Clonotype sharing across a few donors was observed for around 5% of naive CD4 clonotypes.

This CDR3 is 15 amino acids long. V was clipped by 0 bases and J by 5 bases, with 15 bases between them. Germline V lookup: CDR1 SGHRS, CDR2 YFSETQ. The sorted-subset replicate PCRs were given 200 ng DNA, which is about 30,000 T cell genomes. TCRdb keeps only in-frame clones here, not all; method: immunoSEQ multiplex PCR. The data show around 200,000 clones, just under 95% seen once. Subsets obtained from CD4+ cells comprised CD45RA+ naive and CD45RA-negative memory cells. V and J are TRBV5-1 and TRBJ2-7; possibly TRBD2 for D (5 bases). The sample taken for sequencing was naive CD4+ T cells sorted from blood. Subset here: CD45RA+ positively selected. This TCR derives from a woman in her 30s in good health. The CDR3 reads CASSLADPGTHEQYF. The CDR3, as DNA: TGCGCCAGCAGCTTGGCCGATCCGGGAACGCACGAGCAGTACTTC.